These T cell receptor beta chains were read from a single sample in a study of control samples from healthy donors and cancer patients. Data came from immunoSEQ multiplex PCR; TCRdb stores just in-frame clones and leaves some out. The table records fewer than 90,000 clones, around 82% of them present only once. The sample comprised blood. The receptors shown here come from a man between 45 and 60 years old in good health. Each CDR3 is given with its conserved first and last residue. D genes are given only for firm matches. A clone size is listed for some rows: how often the clone was seen (once, few, many), or a class if it is expanded.

>TRBV5-1|.|TRBJ1-1|.
TGCGCCAGCAGCTTGGATGGTAGCACTGAAGCTTTCTTT
CASSLDGSTEAFF
>TRBV10-1|.|TRBJ2-1|.
TGCGCCAGCGCGACAGAGGCCTACAATGAGCAGTTCTTC
CASATEAYNEQFF
>TRBV25-1|TRBD1|TRBJ1-2|.
TGTGCCAGCAGTGACCGGGACAGGGGTTTCTATGGCTACACCTTC
CASSDRDRGFYGYTF
>TRBV7-3|TRBD1|TRBJ1-3|few
TGTGCCAGCAGCTTAGACAGGGGGGCTGGAAACACCATATATTTT
CASSLDRGAGNTIYF
>TRBV5-3|TRBD1|TRBJ1-1|once
TGTGCCAGAAGCCAGATATCCTTACAGGGGGCAAGGGATGAAGCTTTCTTT
CARSQISLQGARDEAFF
>TRBV30|.|TRBJ1-6|.
TGTGCCTGGAGTGTACGGGGCCAAGGGTCACCCCTCCACTTT
CAWSVRGQGSPLHF
>TRBV15|.|TRBJ1-5|.
TGTGCCACCAGCAGAGATTATCAGCCCCAGCATTTT
CATSRDYQPQHF
>TRBV5-1|TRBD1|TRBJ1-6|.
TGCGCCAGCAGCTTGGGACAGGGGCTGGGTAATTCACCCCTCCACTTT
CASSLGQGLGNSPLHF
>TRBV28|TRBD1|TRBJ1-2|.
TGTGCCATTCTCACCGGGACAGGGTCGGGCTACACCTTC
CAILTGTGSGYTF
>TRBV6-4|.|TRBJ1-2|.
TGTGCCAGCAGAAAAGAGGCAGGGGCCTCTAACTACGGCTACACCTTC
CASRKEAGASNYGYTF
>TRBV29-1|.|TRBJ2-2|.
TGCAGCGTTTTCTGGTTTGATCGGGGGCATAGAACCGGGGAGCTGTTTTTT
CSVFWFDRGHRTGELFF
>TRBV10-3|TRBD1|TRBJ2-7|.
TGTGCCATTTCTCCTGAACAGGGGTCGGGCGAGCAGTACTTC
CAISPEQGSGEQYF
>TRBV19|TRBD1|TRBJ1-5|.
TGTGCCAGTATACCCCGAGGCCAAGGGGGAAGGACAGGGGAGGAACAGCCCCAGCATTTT
CASIPRGQGGRTGEEQPQHF
>TRBV30|.|TRBJ2-5|.
TGTGCCTGGAGTGGGGGGGTCGTGGAGACCCAGTACTTC
CAWSGGVVETQYF
>TRBV4-3|TRBD2|TRBJ2-1|.
TGCGCCAGCAGCCAAGAAGTAGCGGGGGGCGGTAGGCTAGCCGTTAATGAGCAGTTCTTC
CASSQEVAGGGRLAVNEQFF
>TRBV12-5|.|TRBJ1-5|.
TGTGCTAGTGGTGCACTTCGGGGAGTGGATAGCAATCAGCCCCAGCATTTT
CASGALRGVDSNQPQHF
>TRBV6-6|.|TRBJ2-3|.
TGTGCCACCACCCTTGAAGCCCCAGATACGCAGTATTTT
CATTLEAPDTQYF
>TRBV18|TRBD2|TRBJ2-3|.
TGTGCCAGCGCCCCGGGGGGAGATACGCAGTATTTT
CASAPGGDTQYF
>TRBV6-5|TRBD2|TRBJ2-7|.
TGTGCCAGCAGTTACTATGCTAGCGGGAACGGGTACGAGCAGTACTTC
CASSYYASGNGYEQYF
>TRBV12-5|TRBD1|TRBJ1-1|.
TGTGCTAGTGGTCTACCTTGGGACAGGGAGAACACTGAAGCTTTCTTT
CASGLPWDRENTEAFF
>TRBV30|.|TRBJ1-4|.
TGTGCCTGGAGTAGGAGGGGCTTCTATGAAAAACTGTTTTTT
CAWSRRGFYEKLFF
>TRBV7-9|.|TRBJ2-5|.
TGTGCCAGCAGCCCGTCCGAACAAGAGACCCAGTACTTC
CASSPSEQETQYF
>TRBV4-3|.|TRBJ1-2|.
TGCGCCGCGGGGGGTCCCCCTTATGGCTACACCTTC
CAAGGPPYGYTF
>TRBV4-3|.|TRBJ1-1|.
TGCGCCAGCAGCCAAGCCATCTTGGGCCAGAACACTGAAGCTTTCTTT
CASSQAILGQNTEAFF
>TRBV3-1/TRBV3-2|.|TRBJ1-1|.
TGTGCCAGCAGCCAGTCGGGACGGAACACTGAAGCTTTCTTT
CASSQSGRNTEAFF
>TRBV7-9|TRBD1|TRBJ2-7|.
TGTGCCAGCAGCTTAGATGCAGGGGGCGCATACGAGCAGTACTTC
CASSLDAGGAYEQYF
>TRBV28|.|TRBJ1-5|.
TGTGCCAGCGAAGGTAGCAATCAGCCCCAGCATTTT
CASEGSNQPQHF
>TRBV10-3|.|TRBJ1-1|.
TGTGCTCCGGGGGGATCGAACACTGAAGCTTTCTTT
CAPGGSNTEAFF
>TRBV5-1|.|TRBJ1-1|few
TGCGCCAGCAGCTTCAGGGCCGCCTTGAGGGATGAAGCTTTCTTT
CASSFRAALRDEAFF
>TRBV14|TRBD1|TRBJ2-2|.
TGTGCCAGCAGCCAAGCCGGGACAGAGAACACCGGGGAGCTGTTTTTT
CASSQAGTENTGELFF
>TRBV6-5|.|TRBJ2-7|.
TGTGCCAGCAGTTACTCGCAGTGGCCCTCCTACGAGCAGTACTTC
CASSYSQWPSYEQYF
>TRBV7-8|.|TRBJ1-6|.
TGTGCCAGCAGCCCCGGGGATCTTTATAATTCACCCCTCCACTTT
CASSPGDLYNSPLHF
>TRBV10-3|TRBD1|TRBJ1-2|.
TGTGCCATCAGTGAAGGAGTGTGGGACAGGGTTAACTATGGCTACACCTTC
CAISEGVWDRVNYGYTF
>TRBV5-1|TRBD2|TRBJ2-1|.
TGCGCCAGCAGCACATGGAAGGGCGGGGGGGAACAGTTCTTC
CASSTWKGGGEQFF